The 27 T cell receptor beta chains presented below share a single source sample, sequenced in a study of T cells in Graves' hyperthyroidism and ophthalmopathy. RNA transcripts gave rise to amplified TCR beta CDR3 regions. Using the HTBI primer set, a first-round RT-PCR was run on the TCR CDR3. TCRdb recomputed calls from the multiplex PCR reads with MiXCR, one row per CDR3 protein. This table holds fewer than 450,000 distinct CDR3 sequences, about 17% found once. The sample taken for sequencing was blood. The receptors stem from a woman aged 25 to 39 with Graves' hyperthyroidism that later progressed to Graves' ophthalmopathy.

V gene TRBV9 combines with J gene TRBJ2-6; tentatively, D is TRBD1 (6 bases). Deletions cut 6 bases from V and 4 bases from J, with 17 bases between. The germline V gene has CDR1 SGDLS and CDR2 YYNGEE. This CDR3 region has 16 residues. CDR3 DNA sequence: TGTGCCAGCACCGTTACAGGGTCTCCCGGGGCCAACGTCCTGACTTTC. It translates to CASTVTGSPGANVLTF.

The rearrangement joins TRBV6-1 to TRBJ2-1, with D unclear. Germline V gene data show CDR1 as MNHNS and CDR2 as SASEGT. The CDR3 contains 13 residues. Deletions cut 6 bases from V and 5 bases from J, with 11 bases between. The CDR3 reads CASRDPPHNEQFF. The CDR3 DNA is TGTGCCAGCAGGGATCCACCCCACAATGAGCAGTTCTTC.

This clonotype was found a few times. The V gene is TRBV20-1, the J gene TRBJ2-1; the D gene is possibly TRBD1 (5 bases). Trimming removed 5 bases at V and 0 bases at J, with 14 bases between. Germline V gene data show CDR1 as DFQATT and CDR2 as SNEGSKA (reference sequence). The CDR3 contains 15 residues. Written as DNA, the CDR3 is TGCAGTGCTTCCTCGGACACAAGCTCCTACAATGAGCAGTTCTTC. Translated, it gives CSASSDTSSYNEQFF.

This clonotype came up many times. V usage is TRBV12-3 or TRBV12-4 and J usage is TRBJ1-1, with TRBD1 matching 7 bases. CDR3 length: 12 amino acids. V lost 6 bases to trimming and J lost 7 bases; unmatched junction nucleotides: 5. CDR3 protein: CASRGTGVEAFF. The CDR3 nucleotides are TGTGCCAGCAGGGGCACAGGGGTTGAAGCTTTCTTT.

This clonotype was detected many times. This sequence joins TRBV3-1 and TRBJ1-2, with no clear D. Germline V lookup: CDR1 LGHDT, CDR2 YNNKEL (reference sequence). This CDR3 is built from 13 residues. The V end lost 1 base, the J end lost 2 bases, and 5 bases lay between the germline ends. CDR3 region: CASSQVENYGYTF. DNA of the CDR3: TGTGCCAGCAGCCAAGTGGAGAACTATGGCTACACCTTC.

This clonotype was seen at least ten times. CDR3 in amino acids: CATSDLEVAGSYHGELFF. The CDR3 region has the DNA TGTGCCACCAGTGATTTGGAGGTAGCGGGGTCTTACCACGGGGAGCTGTTTTTT. V and J are TRBV24-1 and TRBJ2-2; 8 bases are shared with TRBD2. CDR1 is KGHDR and CDR2 is SFDVKD in the germline V gene. The CDR3 spans 18 residues. V dropped 0 bases and J dropped 7; count of bases not matched to a gene: 12.

This clonotype has a count of ten or more. In nucleotides, the CDR3 is TGTGCCAGCTCACCACCTGGGCTAGCGGGGTACAATGAGCAGTTCTTC. This codes for CASSPPGLAGYNEQFF. The rearrangement uses TRBV18 and TRBJ2-1, with 9 bases identical to TRBD2. Trimming removed 0 bases from V and 4 bases from J; junction bases left unmatched: 4. Germline CDR1 reads KGHSH; CDR2 reads LQKENI. The CDR3 extends over 16 amino acids.

This clonotype was seen repeatedly, ten times or more. This chain uses TRBV28 with TRBJ2-2; 9 bases are a match to TRBD2. The V segment lost 2 bases and the J segment 0 bases; nucleotides outside the gene matches: 1. The CDR3 extends over 16 amino acids. The germline V gene encodes CDR1 MDHEN and CDR2 SYDVKM. This CDR3 reads CASSLIAGANTGELFF. The CDR3 coding sequence is TGTGCCAGCAGTTTAATAGCGGGGGCGAACACCGGGGAGCTGTTTTTT. The whole variable domain, filled in from reference TRBV28 and TRBJ2-2, reads DVKVTQSSRYLVKRTGEKVFLECVQDMDHENMFWYRQDPGLGLRLIYFSYDVKMKEKGDIPEGYSVSREKKERFSLILESASTNQTSMYLCASSLIAGANTGELFFGEGSRLTVL.

This clonotype was recorded at least ten times. The V gene is TRBV7-2, the J gene TRBJ2-7; D unresolved. Germline lookup yields CDR1 SGHTA and CDR2 FQGNSA. Trimming pared 1 base from V and 5 bases from J, leaving 9 bases between. The CDR3 length is 13 residues. CDR3 loop: CASSLGRLDEQYF. The DNA of the CDR3 is TGTGCCAGCAGCTTAGGCAGGTTAGACGAGCAGTACTTC. Full variable domain (missing parts from reference TRBV7-2 and TRBJ2-7): GAGVSQSPSNKVTEKGKDVELRCDPISGHTALYWYRQSLGQGLEFLIYFQGNSAPDKSGLPSDRFSAERTGGSVSTLTIQRTQQEDSAVYLCASSLGRLDEQYFGPGTRLTVT.

The V and J genes are TRBV19 and TRBJ1-3; D perhaps matches TRBD1 (5 bases). The CDR3 loop spans 14 amino acids. The germline gives CDR1 LNHDA, CDR2 SQIVND (reference sequence). With 4 bases removed from V and 5 bases from J, the gap between germline ends came to 12 bases. Here the CDR3 reads CASSRDGIRNTIYF. CDR3 bases: TGTGCCAGTAGTAGGGACGGCATCCGAAACACCATATATTTT.

This clonotype turned up a few times. The V and J genes are TRBV10-1 and TRBJ1-5, with 7 bases identical to TRBD1. This CDR3 region has 14 residues. Germline V gene lookup returns CDR1 WNHNN and CDR2 SYGVQD (reference sequence). V lost 6 bases, J lost 5 bases, and 7 bases stayed unmatched. CDR3 in amino acids: CASSTGEEDQPQHF. DNA for the CDR3: TGCGCCAGCAGCACAGGGGAAGAGGATCAGCCCCAGCATTTT.

Of note for this clonotype: A read error may explain this, as a much larger clone is one base away. CDR3 in amino acids: CASSSVHYEQFF. CDR3 sequence (DNA): TGTGCCAGCAGCTCAGTCCACTACGAGCAGTTCTTC. The V and J genes are TRBV3-1 and TRBJ2-1; D is undetermined. The CDR3 contains 12 residues. CDR1 is LGHDT, CDR2 YNNKEL, per germline (reference sequence). Between the trimmed V and J ends, which lost 5 bases and 10 bases, there was a span of 12 bases.

This clonotype was detected a few times. The chain couples TRBV5-1 to TRBJ1-2, with TRBD1 identical over 7 bases. The ends lost 4 bases at V and 2 bases at J; junction bases unmatched: 2. Germline loops: CDR1 SGHRS, CDR2 YFSETQ. CDR3 length: 13 residues. CDR3 amino acids: CASSQDRNYGYTF. The CDR3 region has the DNA TGCGCCAGCAGCCAGGACAGGAACTATGGCTACACCTTC.

This clonotype was recorded many times. The genes are TRBV5-8 and TRBJ1-5; 7 bases fit TRBD1. V dropped 3 bases and J dropped 1; count of bases not matched to a gene: 13. From germline, CDR1 is SGHTS and CDR2 YDEGEE. The CDR3 is 18 amino acids. CDR3 nucleotide sequence: TGTGCCAGCAGCTCACTGAAAATGACAGGGCGAAGCAATCAGCCCCAGCATTTT. This codes for CASSSLKMTGRSNQPQHF.

This clonotype was detected many times. The V gene is TRBV19, the J gene TRBJ1-4; D unclear. The CDR3 has 15 amino acids. Germline-derived CDR1 and CDR2 are LNHDA and SQIVND (reference sequence). Trimming took off 4 bases at V and 0 bases at J, with 9 bases between the two ends. CDR3 DNA: TGTGCCAGTAGTACAAAGAGGTCAACTAATGAAAAACTGTTTTTT. It specifies CASSTKRSTNEKLFF.

This clonotype was counted a few times. This chain joins TRBV28 and TRBJ2-2; 9 positions agree with TRBD2. CDR3 size: 16 residues. Germline V gene sequence: CDR1 MDHEN, CDR2 SYDVKM. V shed 5 bases and J 4 bases; nucleotides not matched to a gene: 8. The CDR3 DNA sequence: TGTGCCAGCAGTCCGGCGGGAGGGCCATCCACCGGGGAGCTGTTTTTT. This encodes CASSPAGGPSTGELFF.

This clonotype appeared a few times. The J gene is TRBJ1-2, the V gene TRBV20-1, with D hard to call. Trimming took 0 bases from V and 8 from J, leaving 19 bases between them. This CDR3 spans 15 amino acids. Per the germline V gene, CDR1 is DFQATT and CDR2 is SNEGSKA (reference sequence). In DNA form, the CDR3 reads TGCAGTGCTAGAGATAAATCGGAAGGACTAAGGGGCTACACCTTC. Its protein product is CSARDKSEGLRGYTF.

There are many counts of this clonotype. CDR3 amino acids: CASSVTSTDTQYF. DNA of the CDR3: TGTGCCAGCAGTGTGACCTCCACAGATACGCAGTATTTT. The chain combines TRBV12-3 or TRBV12-4 with TRBJ2-3; no clear D gene. The CDR3 is 13 residues long. Trimming stripped 5 bases from V and 2 bases from J, with 8 bases between.

This clonotype was detected ten times or more. CDR3: CTLTGDATEAFF. CDR3 coding DNA: TGCACCCTGACAGGCGACGCCACTGAAGCTTTCTTT. The chain employs TRBV20-1 and TRBJ1-1, with a tentative D call TRBD1 (6 bases). The CDR3 has 12 residues. The germline CDR1 and CDR2 sequences are DFQATT and SNEGSKA (reference sequence).

The table lists this clonotype with many counts. The V gene is TRBV20-1, the J gene TRBJ2-1, with TRBD2 as a possible D gene (5 bases). CDR1 is DFQATT and CDR2 is SNEGSKA in the germline V gene (reference sequence). CDR3 length: 13 amino acids. V was pared by 6 bases and J by 3 bases, with 12 bases between. The CDR3 nucleotides read TGCAGTGCACCAGGCGGGTTCTACAATGAGCAGTTCTTC. It is translated as CSAPGGFYNEQFF.

The chain recombines TRBV5-8 with TRBJ1-6; the D gene is possibly TRBD1 (5 bases). This CDR3 spans 15 amino acids. Trimming removed 0 bases from V and 8 bases from J, with 12 bases in between. The germline V gene encodes CDR1 SGHTS and CDR2 YDEGEE. The CDR3 DNA sequence: TGTGCCAGCAGCTTGGAGGGGTTTGGTGATTCACCCCTCCACTTT. Translating gives CASSLEGFGDSPLHF.

This clonotype was observed a few times. The V gene is TRBV28, the J gene TRBJ1-3, with D uncertain. Germline-derived CDR1 and CDR2 are MDHEN and SYDVKM. Trimming took 4 bases from V and 1 from J, leaving 8 bases between them. This CDR3 has 14 residues. CDR3 nucleotides: TGTGCCAGCAGTTCTGGAGGTTCTGGAAACACCATATATTTT. Translation: CASSSGGSGNTIYF.

This clonotype was observed many times. The chain carries TRBV30 and TRBJ1-2, with 7 positions matching TRBD1. Looked up from germline, CDR1 is GTSNPN and CDR2 is SVGIG (reference sequence). The CDR3 has 11 residues. J gave up 5 bases and V 7 bases, and 4 bases lay outside the gene matches. CDR3: CASWTGYGYTF. The CDR3 DNA reads as TGTGCCTCATGGACAGGATATGGCTACACCTTC.

This clonotype was observed a few times. This sequence joins TRBV18 and TRBJ1-4; TRBD1 matches 8 bases. The CDR3 has 19 amino acids. Germline CDR1 and CDR2: KGHSH and LQKENI. Germline trimming cut 3 bases from V and 6 bases from J; bases unmatched to any gene: 18. CDR3 loop: CASSPRNPGTGGPHEKLFF. Written as DNA, the CDR3 is TGTGCCAGCTCACCCCGGAACCCCGGGACAGGAGGGCCCCATGAAAAACTGTTTTTT.

This rearrangement joins TRBV30 to TRBJ2-4; 15 bases align to TRBD2. V dropped 4 bases and J dropped 7; count of bases not matched to a gene: 5. Germline V gives CDR1 GTSNPN, CDR2 SVGIG (reference sequence). This CDR3 region has 15 residues. In DNA, the CDR3 is TGTGCCTGGACCGGACTAGCGGGAGGGCCGAACATTCAGTACTTC. Its translation: CAWTGLAGGPNIQYF.

V and J are TRBV12-5 and TRBJ2-7; 7 nucleotides agree with TRBD2. The junction had 9 bases not matched to a gene; V was cut back by 2 bases and J by 2 bases. The CDR3 runs 16 residues. Germline V CDR1 and CDR2: LGHNT, FRNRAP. CDR3 sequence (DNA): TGTGCTAGTGGTTTGTTCGATCCGGGAGGCCCCTACGAGCAGTACGTC. Translation gives CASGLFDPGGPYEQYV.

The genes are TRBV5-1 and TRBJ2-3; perhaps TRBD2 as D (6 bases). The CDR3 sequence is 15 residues long. Germline CDR1 SGHRS, CDR2 YFSETQ. The V and J ends lost 4 bases and 3 bases respectively, with 15 bases between them. The CDR3 reads CASSGGTPRTDTQYF. The CDR3 DNA follows: TGCGCCAGCAGCGGCGGGACCCCACGGACAGATACGCAGTATTTT. Using reference TRBV5-1 and TRBJ2-3 for the parts outside the CDR3, the full variable domain is KAGVTQTPRYLIKTRGQQVTLSCSPISGHRSVSWYQQTPGQGLQFLFEYFSETQRNKGNFPGRFSGRQFSNSRSEMNVSTLELGDSALYLCASSGGTPRTDTQYFGPGTRLTVL.